This T cell receptor beta chain was sequenced in a study of blood T cell repertoires in COVID-19. Overall study: Samples taken during acute and convalescent COVID-19 were collected in the United States, Italy and Spain. T cells, B-cell-depleted T cells, or PBMCs supplied cDNA or gDNA.

TCRdb keeps only in-frame clones here, not all; method: immunoSEQ multiplex PCR. The repertoire holds 35,000 to 50,000 clones, 82% seen once, with about 4% in the top ten. This clone appeared once. The germline V and J ends were trimmed by 0 bases and 2 bases, with 9 bases remaining between them. This CDR3 has 14 residues. The V gene's germline CDR1 is SGDLS and CDR2 YYNGEE. The sequencing sample was made of peripheral blood. This clonotype was obtained from a woman aged 70 to 79 with acute or convalescent COVID-19. The chain links TRBV9 to TRBJ2-7; D remains ambiguous. In DNA, the CDR3 is TGTGCCAGCAGCGTAGGGGCAGCAACCTACGAGCAGTACTTC. It codes for CASSVGAATYEQYF.